Each of the 22 T cell receptor beta chains below was sequenced from the same sample in a study of cytomegalovirus exposure and HLA in healthy donors. Both 60 Vbeta primers and 13 Jbeta primers went into the PCR. The repertoire was sequenced with immunoSEQ multiplex PCR; TCRdb's copy has only in-frame clones and lacks some. The sample consists of tens of thousands of clones, approximately 80% of them appearing once. Sequenced material: PBMCs. Receptor source: a woman aged 40 to 55 in good health and CMV-seropositive.

The chain carries TRBV19 and TRBJ1-3, with TRBD1 as a possible D gene (5 bases). Germline CDR1 is LNHDA and CDR2 is SQIVND (reference sequence). V lost 5 bases and J 2 bases, leaving 10 bases between the germline ends. This CDR3 contains 14 residues. CDR3 in DNA: TGTGCCAGTAGTGTGTCCAGGGCTGGAAACACCATATATTTT. As protein: CASSVSRAGNTIYF.

This chain joins TRBV5-6 and TRBJ1-2; D perhaps matches TRBD1 (6 bases). The V gene's germline CDR1 is SGHDT and CDR2 YYEEEE. The V end was cut by 4 bases, the J end by 5 bases, with 9 bases between. This CDR3 spans 12 amino acids. The CDR3 region is CASSPGQYGYTF. CDR3 DNA sequence: TGTGCCAGCAGCCCTGGACAGTATGGCTACACCTTC.

The chain recombines TRBV6-1 with TRBJ1-2; TRBD1 agrees at 9 bases. Losses at the gene ends were 6 bases for V and 4 bases for J; bases not matched to a gene: 9. This CDR3 has 15 residues. The germline V gene has CDR1 MNHNS and CDR2 SASEGT. CDR3 nucleotides: TGTGCCAGCAGAAGCACAGGGGGCGCTGGCTATGGCTACACCTTC. It encodes CASRSTGGAGYGYTF.

V and J are TRBV7-9 and TRBJ2-7, with D perhaps TRBD1 (6 bases). This CDR3 is built from 14 residues. V lost 5 bases to trimming and J lost 4 bases, with 15 bases between them. Looked up from germline, CDR1 is SEHNR and CDR2 is FQNEAQ (reference sequence). CDR3 in DNA: TGTGCCAGCAGCGAGGGGGACACACGGTACGAGCAGTACTTC. As protein: CASSEGDTRYEQYF.

The V call is TRBV7-8, the J call TRBJ1-1; TRBD1 aligns across 11 bases. Germline CDR1 reads SGHVS; CDR2 reads FQNEAQ. The CDR3 has 15 amino acids. V shed 4 bases, J shed 3 bases, and the junction held 4 bases outside the gene matches. The DNA of the CDR3 is TGTGCCAGCAGCTCCTGGGGACAGGGGGACACTGAAGCTTTCTTT. Translated, it gives CASSSWGQGDTEAFF.

This chain uses TRBV7-7 with TRBJ2-7; the match to TRBD1 covers 10 bases. The V gene end was trimmed by 5 bases and the J gene end by 5 bases; junction bases not matched to a gene: 3. The germline V gene has CDR1 SSHAT and CDR2 FNYEAQ (reference sequence). This CDR3 spans 13 amino acids. CDR3 in DNA: TGTGCCAGCAGCCTGACAGGGGGCGACGAGCAGTACTTC. This sequence encodes CASSLTGGDEQYF.

This clone was seen only a few times. One end of the junction varies from germline; a read error may be responsible. The rearrangement uses TRBV7-9 and TRBJ2-5; weak D call: TRBD1 (6 bases). Germline V gives CDR1 SEHNR, CDR2 FQNEAQ (reference sequence). This CDR3 contains 15 residues. In DNA form, the CDR3 reads TGTTCCAGCAGCTCACAGGGAAAGGGGCAGGAGACCCAGTACTTC. The encoded protein is CSSSSQGKGQETQYF.

V usage is TRBV19 and J usage is TRBJ1-1, with 7 nucleotides matching TRBD1. The germline V gene has CDR1 LNHDA and CDR2 SQIVND (reference sequence). The CDR3 sequence is 14 residues long. The V and J ends lost 5 bases and 3 bases, in that order; junction bases with no gene match: 6. Here the CDR3 reads CASSGDREDTEAFF. The CDR3 DNA reads as TGTGCCAGTAGTGGAGACAGGGAGGACACTGAAGCTTTCTTT.

As regards this clone: Being one base from a much bigger clone, this may be a read error. The DNA of the CDR3 is TGTGCCAGCAGCTGGATGGACAGGGGAAACAATGAGCAGTACTTC. This codes for CASSWMDRGNNEQYF. The chain has TRBV5-4 and TRBJ2-7; 9 positions match TRBD1. Germline values: CDR1 SGHNT, CDR2 YYREEE (reference sequence). This CDR3 has 15 residues. The J segment lost 7 bases and the V segment lost 3 bases, leaving 11 bases of the junction unmatched. Variable domain in full (rest from reference TRBV5-4 and TRBJ2-7): ETGVTQSPTHLIKTRGQQVTLRCSSQSGHNTVSWYQQALGQGPQFIFQYYREEENGRGNFPPRFSGLQFPNYSSELNVNALELDDSALYLCASSWMDRGNNEQYFGPGTRLTVT.

The rearrangement links TRBV7-2 to TRBJ2-7; possibly TRBD2 for D (5 bases). The CDR3 is 14 residues long. V gave up 5 bases and J gave up 0 bases, with 11 bases separating them. CDR1 and CDR2 (germline): SGHTA, FQGNSA. The CDR3 sequence is CASSRGSRSYEQYF. The DNA for the CDR3 is TGTGCCAGCAGCAGAGGGTCCCGCTCCTACGAGCAGTACTTC.

The CDR3 DNA reads TGCGCCAGCAGTACCACAGGGGCCCCCTCCAATGAGCAGTTCTTC. It codes for CASSTTGAPSNEQFF. The chain links TRBV5-1 to TRBJ2-1; 7 nucleotides agree with TRBD1. With V trimmed by 5 bases and J by 6 bases, 11 bases remained unmatched. This CDR3 contains 15 residues. Looked up from germline, CDR1 is SGHRS and CDR2 is YFSETQ. Full variable domain (remainder filled in from reference TRBV5-1 and TRBJ2-1): KAGVTQTPRYLIKTRGQQVTLSCSPISGHRSVSWYQQTPGQGLQFLFEYFSETQRNKGNFPGRFSGRQFSNSRSEMNVSTLELGDSALYLCASSTTGAPSNEQFFGPGTRLTVL.

The chain recombines TRBV7-2 with TRBJ2-7, with a weak D call TRBD2 (6 bases). Germline values: CDR1 SGHTA, CDR2 FQGNSA. V lost 1 base, J lost 2 bases, and 12 bases lay in between. The CDR3 has 15 residues. The CDR3 coding sequence is TGTGCCAGCAGCTTAGGTGGGGACTCCACCTACGAGCAGTACTTC. This sequence encodes CASSLGGDSTYEQYF.

This chain uses TRBV19 with TRBJ1-2; no reliable D call. CDR1 and CDR2 from the germline V gene are LNHDA and SQIVND (reference sequence). This CDR3 region has 12 residues. V was pared by 3 bases and J by 8 bases, with 10 bases between. Here the CDR3 reads CASSISGIGYTF. CDR3 coding DNA: TGTGCCAGTAGTATTTCCGGGATCGGCTACACCTTC. Drawing the rest from reference TRBV19 and TRBJ1-2, the complete variable domain is DGGITQSPKYLFRKEGQNVTLSCEQNLNHDAMYWYRQDPGQGLRLIYYSQIVNDFQKGDIAEGYSVSREKKESFPLTVTSAQKNPTAFYLCASSISGIGYTFGSGTRLTVV.

The J gene is TRBJ1-1, the V gene TRBV19, with D unresolved. Trimming took off 1 base at V and 0 bases at J, with 3 bases between the two ends. This CDR3 is built from 13 residues. From germline, CDR1 is LNHDA and CDR2 SQIVND (reference sequence). In DNA form, the CDR3 reads TGTGCCAGTAGTATAGTCATGAACACTGAAGCTTTCTTT. Translated, it gives CASSIVMNTEAFF. The variable domain in full, completed from reference TRBV19 and TRBJ1-1, reads DGGITQSPKYLFRKEGQNVTLSCEQNLNHDAMYWYRQDPGQGLRLIYYSQIVNDFQKGDIAEGYSVSREKKESFPLTVTSAQKNPTAFYLCASSIVMNTEAFFGQGTRLTVV.

The chain employs TRBV5-5 and TRBJ2-3, with 9 bases identical to TRBD2. This CDR3 spans 17 amino acids. The V and J ends lost 4 bases and 4 bases, in that order; junction bases with no gene match: 13. Germline V CDR1 and CDR2: SGHKS, YYEKEE (reference sequence). The CDR3 DNA reads as TGTGCCAGCAGCCAAGAGTCTGGCGGGGGGGCAGCAGATACGCAGTATTTT. It translates to CASSQESGGGAADTQYF.

The V call is TRBV30, the J call TRBJ1-1, with D possibly matching TRBD1 (6 bases). This CDR3 is built from 13 residues. V shed 3 bases and J shed 0 bases, with 8 bases lying between them. The V gene's germline CDR1 is GTSNPN and CDR2 SVGIG (reference sequence). The CDR3 DNA follows: TGTGCCTGGAGGGGACAATTGAACACTGAAGCTTTCTTT. Protein sequence: CAWRGQLNTEAFF. Using reference TRBV30 and TRBJ1-1 for the parts outside the CDR3, the full variable domain is SQTIHQWPATLVQPVGSPLSLECTVEGTSNPNLYWYRQAAGRGLQLLFYSVGIGQISSEVPQNLSASRPQDRQFILSSKKLLLSDSGFYLCAWRGQLNTEAFFGQGTRLTVV.

The gene calls are TRBV6-5 and TRBJ2-3, with unresolved D. This CDR3 comprises 14 residues. V was cut by 2 bases and J by 0 bases, with 6 bases left in between. The germline V gene encodes CDR1 MNHEY and CDR2 SVGAGI. CDR3 nucleotide sequence: TGTGCCAGCAGTTACCAGACTAGCACAGATACGCAGTATTTT. Residues: CASSYQTSTDTQYF.

V usage is TRBV18 and J usage is TRBJ2-1; D is unresolved. Germline V lookup: CDR1 KGHSH, CDR2 LQKENI. This CDR3 spans 15 amino acids. V was cut by 3 bases and J by 5 bases, with 14 bases left in between. Here the CDR3 reads CASSPQATSNNEQFF. The CDR3, as DNA: TGTGCCAGCTCACCCCAGGCGACGTCGAACAATGAGCAGTTCTTC. Based on the CDR3 plus reference TRBV18 and TRBJ2-1, the full variable domain is NAGVMQNPRHLVRRRGQEARLRCSPMKGHSHVYWYRQLPEEGLKFMVYLQKENIIDESGMPKERFSAEFPKEGPSILRIQQVVRGDSAAYFCASSPQATSNNEQFFGPGTRLTVL.

The V gene is TRBV15, the J gene TRBJ2-3, with TRBD2 matching 9 bases. The germline gives CDR1 LNHNV, CDR2 YYDKDF (reference sequence). Trimming at V came to 2 bases and at J to 4 bases, leaving 10 bases not matched to a gene. The CDR3 has 17 amino acids. Here the CDR3 DNA reads TGTGCCACCAGCAGATATTCCGCGGGGGGGGCCGCAGATACGCAGTATTTT. As protein: CATSRYSAGGAADTQYF.

V gene TRBV5-6 combines with J gene TRBJ2-3; D remains ambiguous. The CDR3 is made up of 15 amino acids. V was pared by 0 bases and J by 0 bases, with 8 bases between. Germline V CDR1 and CDR2: SGHDT, YYEEEE. This chain's CDR3 is CASSLARLSTDTQYF. DNA for the CDR3: TGTGCCAGCAGCTTGGCGAGGCTTAGCACAGATACGCAGTATTTT.

V gene TRBV7-6 combines with J gene TRBJ2-1; D is unclear. CDR3 length: 13 amino acids. The germline CDR1 and CDR2 sequences are SGHVS and FNYEAQ. Trimming stripped 1 base from V and 7 bases from J, with 8 bases between. The DNA for the CDR3 is TGTGCCAGCAGCTTAGGAGGCCGAAATGAGCAGTTCTTC. As protein: CASSLGGRNEQFF.

This chain uses TRBV10-3 with TRBJ1-3; D not resolved. V lost 3 bases and J lost 8, with 17 bases in between. This CDR3 region has 15 residues. Germline loops: CDR1 ENHRY, CDR2 SYGVKD. The CDR3, as DNA: TGTGCCATCAGTGACCCGACGTTGGGAGAGGACACCATATATTTT. It is translated as CAISDPTLGEDTIYF.